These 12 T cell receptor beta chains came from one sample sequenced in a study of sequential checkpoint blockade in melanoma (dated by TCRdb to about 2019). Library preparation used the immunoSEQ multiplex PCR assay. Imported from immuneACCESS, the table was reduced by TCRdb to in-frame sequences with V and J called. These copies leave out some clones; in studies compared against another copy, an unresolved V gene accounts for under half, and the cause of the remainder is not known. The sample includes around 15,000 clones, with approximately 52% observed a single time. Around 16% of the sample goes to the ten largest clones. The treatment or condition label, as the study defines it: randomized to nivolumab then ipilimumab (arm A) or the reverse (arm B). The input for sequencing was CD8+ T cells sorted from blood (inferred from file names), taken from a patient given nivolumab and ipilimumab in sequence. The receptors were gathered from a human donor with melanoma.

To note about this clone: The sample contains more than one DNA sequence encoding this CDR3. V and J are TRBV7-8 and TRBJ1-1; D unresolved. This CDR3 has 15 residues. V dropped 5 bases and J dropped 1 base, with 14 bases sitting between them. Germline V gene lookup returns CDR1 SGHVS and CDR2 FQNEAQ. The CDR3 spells CASSPLTVENTEAFF. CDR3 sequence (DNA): TGTGCCAGCAGCCCCCTTACGGTAGAGAACACTGAAGCTTTCTTT.

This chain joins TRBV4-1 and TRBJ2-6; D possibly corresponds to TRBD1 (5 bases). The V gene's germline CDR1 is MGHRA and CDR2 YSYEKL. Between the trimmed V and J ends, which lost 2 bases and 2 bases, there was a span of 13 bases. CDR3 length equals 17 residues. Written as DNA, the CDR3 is TGCGCCAGCAGCCAAATATCCGCAGGGACTGGGGCCAACGTCCTGACTTTC. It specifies CASSQISAGTGANVLTF.

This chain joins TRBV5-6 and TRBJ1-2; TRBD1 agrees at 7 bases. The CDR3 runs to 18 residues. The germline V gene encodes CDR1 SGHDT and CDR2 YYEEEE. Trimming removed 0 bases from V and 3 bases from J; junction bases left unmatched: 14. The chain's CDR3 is CASSLAGWGQSVYYGYTF. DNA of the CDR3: TGTGCCAGCAGCTTGGCCGGGTGGGGACAGAGTGTCTACTATGGCTACACCTTC.

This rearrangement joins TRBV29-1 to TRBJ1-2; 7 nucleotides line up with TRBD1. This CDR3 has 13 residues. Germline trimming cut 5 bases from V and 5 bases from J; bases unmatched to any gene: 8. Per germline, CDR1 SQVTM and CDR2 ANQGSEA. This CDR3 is CSVQNRGSYGYTF. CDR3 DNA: TGCAGCGTTCAAAACAGGGGCTCGTATGGCTACACCTTC.

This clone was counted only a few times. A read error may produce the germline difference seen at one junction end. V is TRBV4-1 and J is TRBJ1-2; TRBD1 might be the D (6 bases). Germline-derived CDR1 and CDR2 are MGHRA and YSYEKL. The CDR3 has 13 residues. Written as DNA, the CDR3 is TGTGCCAGCAGCCAAGGGGGGGTGGGTGGCTACACCTTC. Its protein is CASSQGGVGGYTF.

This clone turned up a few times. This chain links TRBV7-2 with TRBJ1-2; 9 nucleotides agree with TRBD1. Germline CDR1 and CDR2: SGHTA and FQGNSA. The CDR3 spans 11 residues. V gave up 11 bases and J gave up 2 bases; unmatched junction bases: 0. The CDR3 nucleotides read TGTGCCGGACAGGGGAACTATGGCTACACCTTC. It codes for CAGQGNYGYTF.

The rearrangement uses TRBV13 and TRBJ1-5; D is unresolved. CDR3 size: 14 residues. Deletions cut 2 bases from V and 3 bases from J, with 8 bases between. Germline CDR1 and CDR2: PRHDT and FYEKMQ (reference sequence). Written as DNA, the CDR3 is TGTGCCAGCAGCTTAAGAGCTTACAATCAGCCCCAGCATTTT. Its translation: CASSLRAYNQPQHF.

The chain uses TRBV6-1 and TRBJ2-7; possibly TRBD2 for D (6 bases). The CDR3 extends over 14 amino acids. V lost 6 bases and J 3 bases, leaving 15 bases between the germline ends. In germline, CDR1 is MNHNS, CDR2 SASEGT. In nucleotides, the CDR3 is TGTGCCAGCAGATCAACTAGCAGCAACTACGAGCAGTACTTC. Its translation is CASRSTSSNYEQYF.

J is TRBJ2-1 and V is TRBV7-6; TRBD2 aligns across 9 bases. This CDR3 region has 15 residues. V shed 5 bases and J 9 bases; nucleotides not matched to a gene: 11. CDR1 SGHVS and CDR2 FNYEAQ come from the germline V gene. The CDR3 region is CASSPWERGASEQFF. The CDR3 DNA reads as TGTGCCAGCAGCCCCTGGGAGCGGGGGGCCTCTGAGCAGTTCTTC.

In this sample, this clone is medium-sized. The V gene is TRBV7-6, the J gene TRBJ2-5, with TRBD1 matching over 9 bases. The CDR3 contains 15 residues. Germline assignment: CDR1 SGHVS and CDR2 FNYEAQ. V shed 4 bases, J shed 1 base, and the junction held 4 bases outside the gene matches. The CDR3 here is CASSSGTGTQETQYF. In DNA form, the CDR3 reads TGTGCCAGCAGCTCCGGGACAGGGACCCAAGAGACCCAGTACTTC.

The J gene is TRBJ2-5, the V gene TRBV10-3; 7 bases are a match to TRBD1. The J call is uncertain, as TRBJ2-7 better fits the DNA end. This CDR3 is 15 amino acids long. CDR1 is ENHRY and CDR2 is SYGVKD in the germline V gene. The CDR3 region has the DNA TGTGCCATCAGTGATGCCAGGGGGAGTAGGGACGAGCAGTACTTC. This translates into CAISDARGSRDEQYF.

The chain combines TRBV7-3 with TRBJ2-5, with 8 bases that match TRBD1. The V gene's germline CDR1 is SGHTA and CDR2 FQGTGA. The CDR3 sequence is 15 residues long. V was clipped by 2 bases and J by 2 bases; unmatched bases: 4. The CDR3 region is CASSLGTGGQETQYF. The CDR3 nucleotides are TGTGCCAGCAGCTTAGGTACAGGGGGACAAGAGACCCAGTACTTC.